This T cell receptor beta chain comes out of a study of human T cells and chemical hapten exposure. Germline V gives CDR1 MGHDK, CDR2 SYGVNS. The CDR3 totals 12 residues. V lost 4 bases and J lost 11, with 11 bases in between. MiXCR, run by TCRdb on the RACE reads, gives a single entry per CDR3 protein. The repertoire holds about 70,000 distinct CDR3 sequences, 8.5% seen once, with roughly 3.8% in the top ten. The sample's time point: patch test 2, 6 weeks after DPC sensitization. Treatment meaning: therapeutic diphenylcyclopropenone sensitization with weekly scalp DPC. Material: whole blood, obtained in connection with sensitization to the hapten diphenylcyclopropenone (DPC). The rearrangement links TRBV25-1 to TRBJ1-4; possible D gene TRBD1, 5 bases. This TCR was recovered from a woman between 50 and 59 years old with alopecia areata. Some clones in this sample may be carry-over from other donors' samples. DNA for the CDR3: TGTGCCAGCAGTGGTCAGGAGGGGAAACTGTTTTTT. This gives the protein CASSGQEGKLFF.